Sequencing of this T cell receptor beta chain was carried out in a study of radiation and T cells in renal cell carcinoma. V was trimmed by 3 bases and J by 4 bases, leaving 3 bases between them. CDR1 is KGHSH, CDR2 LQKENI, per germline. The CDR3 consists of 11 residues. Time point noted: baseline pretreatment blood. As to treatment: 15 Gy SBRT to primary tumor, nephrectomy 4 weeks later. Sequencing was performed with immunoSEQ multiplex PCR; in TCRdb, only in-frame clones are kept and a portion is missing. The sample holds about 130,000 clones; about 88% are singletons and the top ten take about 12%.

Material: blood, obtained from a patient whose treatment included radiotherapy and nephrectomy. The chain is built from TRBV18 and TRBJ1-1; unclear D gene. The origin of this receptor is a woman aged 45 to 65 with renal cell carcinoma. The CDR3 nucleotides are TGTGCCAGCTCACCGAGCACTGAAGCTTTCTTT. Its translation is CASSPSTEAFF. Full variable domain (missing parts from reference TRBV18 and TRBJ1-1): NAGVMQNPRHLVRRRGQEARLRCSPMKGHSHVYWYRQLPEEGLKFMVYLQKENIIDESGMPKERFSAEFPKEGPSILRIQQVVRGDSAAYFCASSPSTEAFFGQGTRLTVV.